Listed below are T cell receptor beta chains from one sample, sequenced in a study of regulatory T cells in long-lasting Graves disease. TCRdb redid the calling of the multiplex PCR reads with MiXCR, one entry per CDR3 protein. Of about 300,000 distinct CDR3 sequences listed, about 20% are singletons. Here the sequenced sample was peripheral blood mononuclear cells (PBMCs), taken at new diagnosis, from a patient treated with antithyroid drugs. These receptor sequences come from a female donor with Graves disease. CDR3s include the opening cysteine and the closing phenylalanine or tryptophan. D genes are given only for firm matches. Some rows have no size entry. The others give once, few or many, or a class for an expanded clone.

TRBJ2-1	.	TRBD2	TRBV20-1	TGCAGTGCCAGCAGCCCTGCTAGCGGGACCTACAATGAGCAGTTCTTC	CSASSPASGTYNEQFF
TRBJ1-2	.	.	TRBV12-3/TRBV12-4	TGTGCCAGCAGTTTACTAGGGAGCCTATATGGCTACACCTTC	CASSLLGSLYGYTF
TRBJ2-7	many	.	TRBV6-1	TGTGCCAGCAGTGAAGGGGCAGGGTCTAATCACGAGCAGTACTTC	CASSEGAGSNHEQYF
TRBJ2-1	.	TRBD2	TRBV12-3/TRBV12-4	TGTGCCAGCAGCCGTTCCGGACTAGCGGGTGGGAATGAGCAGTTCTTC	CASSRSGLAGGNEQFF
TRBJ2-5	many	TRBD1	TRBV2	TGTGCCAGCAAAACTCGGACAGGGCTACAAGAGACCCAGTACTTC	CASKTRTGLQETQYF
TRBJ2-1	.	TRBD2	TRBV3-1	TGTGCCAGCAGCCAAGATCGGGAACTAGCGGGAGATGGAAATGAGCAGTTCTTC	CASSQDRELAGDGNEQFF
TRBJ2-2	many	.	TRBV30	TGTGCCTGGAGTGTATCCGCAGGGCCCACCGGGGAGCTGTTTTTT	CAWSVSAGPTGELFF
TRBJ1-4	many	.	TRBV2	TGTGCCAGCCACAGGGACCGAGGTGAAAAACTGTTTTTT	CASHRDRGEKLFF
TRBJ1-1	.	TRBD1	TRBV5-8	TGTGCCAGCAGCTTGAGGGGGCGAGAGAGAACTGAAGCTTTCTTT	CASSLRGRERTEAFF
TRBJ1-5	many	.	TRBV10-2	TGCGCCAGCAGTGAGTACAGGAATCAGCCCCAGCATTTT	CASSEYRNQPQHF
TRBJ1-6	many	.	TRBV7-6	TGTGCCAGCAGCGAGAAACCAATGAGCTCCTATAATTCACCCCTCCACTTT	CASSEKPMSSYNSPLHF
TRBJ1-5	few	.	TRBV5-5	TGTGCCAGCAGCCCCCGGGACGCCGGTAATCAGCCCCAGCATTTT	CASSPRDAGNQPQHF
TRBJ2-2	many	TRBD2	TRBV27	TGTGCCAGCAGTTTACGGAAGACTAGCGGGAGGGCCGGCGGGGAGCTGTTTTTT	CASSLRKTSGRAGGELFF
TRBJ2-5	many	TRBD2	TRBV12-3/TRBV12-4	TGTGCCACTGGGAGGGAAGAGACCCAGTACTTC	CATGREETQYF
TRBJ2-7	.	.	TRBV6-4	TGTGCCAGCAGCCTAAGGGGGAGTCCTACGAGACGTCGGCAGTACTTC	CASSLRGSPTRRRQYF
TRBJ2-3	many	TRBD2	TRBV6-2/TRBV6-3	TGTGCCAGCAGCCCCAGACTAGCGGGATATGGCGCAGATACGCAGTATTTT	CASSPRLAGYGADTQYF
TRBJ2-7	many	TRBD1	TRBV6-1	TGTGCCAGCATTAAGACAGGGGCAAACTACGAGCAGTACTTC	CASIKTGANYEQYF
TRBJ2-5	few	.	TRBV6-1	TGTGCCAGCAGTCAAGTGATGGAAGAGACCCAGTACTTC	CASSQVMEETQYF
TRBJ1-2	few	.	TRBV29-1	TGCAGCGAAGGGGGGAACTATGGCTACACCTTC	CSEGGNYGYTF
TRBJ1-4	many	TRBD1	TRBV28	TGTGCCAGCAGTGGGGGACAGGGGAATGAAAAACTGTTTTTT	CASSGGQGNEKLFF